This T cell receptor beta chain was obtained from a study of T cells expressing NK-cell markers. Study-level results: Each of over 5 donors carried dominant NKG2C+ clonotypes accounting for about 1.0-7.5% of CD8+ T cells.

Comment on this clonotype: Antigen: not known.

Germline assignment: CDR1 MNHEY and CDR2 SMNVEV (reference sequence). The CDR3 has 11 amino acids. TCRdb re-called the 5' RACE reads; every CDR3 protein appears as one record, without DNA. The record lists about 430,000 distinct CDR3 sequences, of which the ten most abundant hold around 1.4%. Specimen: blood T cells: a sorted CD56 or NKG2C T cell subset, CD4+ or CD8+ T cells, or bulk PBMC T cells (not recorded which). The chain is built from TRBV27 and TRBJ2-1. The TCR sequence derives from a woman between 50 and 59 years old in good health. This CDR3 is CARPLGNEQFF.